These 25 T cell receptor beta chains share one sample of origin, sequenced in a study of control samples from healthy donors and cancer patients. The assay was immunoSEQ multiplex PCR, and TCRdb's table has in-frame clones only and misses some. Of approximately 99,000 clones listed, almost 85% are singletons. Sequenced sample: blood. The source is a man aged 18 to 35 in good health.

The chain couples TRBV6-5 to TRBJ1-1; possibly TRBD1 for D (6 bases). The CDR3 has 14 residues. The ends were cut back, 5 bases at V and 2 bases at J, with 12 bases in the middle. CDR1 is MNHEY, CDR2 SVGAGI, per germline. CDR3 loop: CASSLTGINTEAFF. CDR3 nucleotides: TGTGCCAGCAGTCTTACAGGGATCAACACTGAAGCTTTCTTT.

The CDR3 is CASSLGLAGAQETQYF. Here the CDR3 DNA reads TGTGCCAGCAGTTTAGGGCTAGCGGGGGCCCAAGAGACCCAGTACTTC. The gene calls are TRBV28 and TRBJ2-5; TRBD2 matches 10 bases. CDR3 length: 16 amino acids. Germline CDR1 MDHEN, CDR2 SYDVKM. Trimming took 2 bases from V and 1 from J; bases not matched to a gene: 4.

The genes are TRBV12-5 and TRBJ2-3; D is undetermined. Trimming removed 2 bases at V and 6 bases at J, with 9 bases between. Germline CDR1 LGHNT, CDR2 FRNRAP. The CDR3 contains 13 residues. CDR3 nucleotides: TGTGCTAGTGGTTTGACCTTCTGGGATACGCAGTATTTT. It translates to CASGLTFWDTQYF.

This chain joins TRBV9 and TRBJ1-2; possible D gene TRBD1, 5 bases. CDR3 length: 14 residues. Trimming took off 7 bases at V and 8 bases at J, with 21 bases between the two ends. In germline, CDR1 is SGDLS, CDR2 YYNGEE. The chain's CDR3 is CASSWGQGAGGYTF. CDR3 nucleotide sequence: TGTGCCAGCTCCTGGGGTCAGGGCGCAGGGGGCTACACCTTC.

The chain carries TRBV11-1 and TRBJ1-1; D is uncertain. The CDR3 length is 13 residues. Trimming shortened V by 3 bases and J by 5 bases, and 10 bases separated the two germline ends. CDR1 and CDR2 (germline): SGHAT, FQDESV (reference sequence). CDR3: CASSLAKTTEAFF. As DNA, the CDR3 is TGTGCCAGCAGCTTGGCGAAGACGACTGAAGCTTTCTTT.

The V and J genes are TRBV2 and TRBJ2-3, with D unclear. V was clipped by 8 bases and J by 5 bases, with 5 bases between them. CDR3 length equals 10 residues. Germline V gene sequence: CDR1 SNHLY, CDR2 FYNNEI. The CDR3: CASAGDTQYF. In DNA, the CDR3 is TGTGCCAGCGCCGGAGATACGCAGTATTTT.

J is TRBJ1-2 and V is TRBV10-3, with TRBD1 identical over 7 bases. Germline V gene lookup returns CDR1 ENHRY and CDR2 SYGVKD. The V segment lost 1 base and the J segment 1 base; nucleotides outside the gene matches: 3. The CDR3 has 15 amino acids. This CDR3 reads CAISELTGINYGYTF. Here the CDR3 DNA reads TGTGCCATCAGTGAGTTGACAGGGATTAACTATGGCTACACCTTC.

This clone is a singleton in its sample. The gene calls are TRBV5-8 and TRBJ2-7; D possibly corresponds to TRBD1 (5 bases). The V gene lost 0 bases and the J gene lost 3 bases, with 16 bases spanning the gap. The CDR3 loop spans 16 amino acids. Germline V lookup: CDR1 SGHTS, CDR2 YDEGEE. This CDR3 is CASSLAPSGSLYEQYV. CDR3 nucleotides: TGTGCCAGCAGCTTGGCTCCCTCAGGGTCCCTCTACGAGCAGTACGTC.

The rearrangement links TRBV6-5 to TRBJ2-3, with 8 bases matching TRBD2. The CDR3 has 14 amino acids. The germline gives CDR1 MNHEY, CDR2 SVGAGI. J lost 4 bases, V lost 8 bases, and 8 bases had no gene match. DNA of the CDR3: TGTGCCAGCTCCGGCGGGGGGTTCGCAGATACGCAGTATTTT. Translated, it gives CASSGGGFADTQYF.

This clone was observed a few times. The genes are TRBV18 and TRBJ2-7, with 10 bases that match TRBD1. CDR3 length: 14 residues. Germline V gives CDR1 KGHSH, CDR2 LQKENI. V lost 3 bases to trimming and J lost 6 bases; unmatched junction nucleotides: 5. CDR3 region: CASSPRDRGREQYF. In DNA, the CDR3 is TGTGCCAGCTCACCCCGAGACAGGGGGCGCGAGCAGTACTTC.

The chain recombines TRBV2 with TRBJ2-7; 11 bases fit TRBD1. V shed 6 bases, J shed 1 base, and the junction held 5 bases outside the gene matches. CDR1 is SNHLY, CDR2 FYNNEI, per germline. CDR3 length equals 15 residues. CDR3 in DNA: TGTGCCAGCAGCCATGGGACAGGGGGGTCCTACGAGCAGTACTTC. Translation gives CASSHGTGGSYEQYF.

This clone was picked up one time. The chain carries TRBV21-1 and TRBJ2-5; TRBD1 reflects the table's D call only, with no check against the DNA. TRBV21-1 is given as a pseudogene. The length of the CDR3 is 14 residues. Here the CDR3 DNA reads TGTGCCAGCAGGGCACTGACAGATAAAGAGGCCCAGTACTTC. It codes for CASRALTDKEAQYF.

The chain is built from TRBV5-1 and TRBJ2-1; TRBD2 matches 14 bases. V lost 5 bases to trimming and J lost 7 bases; unmatched junction nucleotides: 5. The CDR3 spans 15 residues. CDR1 and CDR2 (germline): SGHRS, YFSETQ. The CDR3 here is CASRVRTSGGNEQFF. For the CDR3, the DNA is TGCGCCAGCAGGGTGCGGACTAGCGGGGGGAATGAGCAGTTCTTC.

The rearrangement links TRBV19 to TRBJ2-6; tentatively, D is TRBD2 (7 bases). The CDR3 extends over 18 amino acids. The V end lost 7 bases, the J end lost 4 bases, and 23 bases lay between the germline ends. Germline V lookup: CDR1 LNHDA, CDR2 SQIVND (reference sequence). The CDR3 is CASKGGGPSLGGANVLTF. The CDR3 coding sequence is TGTGCCAGTAAAGGGGGGGGCCCCAGCCTTGGAGGGGCCAACGTCCTGACTTTC.

The V gene is TRBV7-6, the J gene TRBJ1-2; 7 nucleotides agree with TRBD1. V was pared by 4 bases and J by 0 bases, with 5 bases of the junction left unmatched. The CDR3 extends over 15 amino acids. CDR1 and CDR2 from the germline V gene are SGHVS and FNYEAQ. The CDR3 spells CASSSNRGTNYGYTF. In DNA form, the CDR3 reads TGTGCCAGCAGCTCAAACAGGGGTACTAACTATGGCTACACCTTC.

Only one count was recorded for this clone. The chain recombines TRBV9 with TRBJ2-7; TRBD2 aligns across 9 bases. Looked up from germline, CDR1 is SGDLS and CDR2 is YYNGEE. V lost 2 bases and J lost 2; bases outside the gene matches: 11. CDR3 length: 17 amino acids. The CDR3 spells CASSVGALAGFTYEQYF. CDR3 bases: TGTGCCAGCAGCGTTGGGGCCCTAGCGGGGTTTACCTACGAGCAGTACTTC. Looking up the rest from reference TRBV9 and TRBJ2-7 gives the full variable domain: DSGVTQTPKHLITATGQRVTLRCSPRSGDLSVYWYQQSLDQGLQFLIQYYNGEERAKGNILERFSAQQFPDLHSELNLSSLELGDSALYFCASSVGALAGFTYEQYFGPGTRLTVT.

The CDR3 DNA reads TGTGCCAGCAGCTTGTATCCCGAGAGTGACGAGCAGTACTTC. As protein: CASSLYPESDEQYF. The chain is built from TRBV7-9 and TRBJ2-7; D is uncertain. Trimming shortened V by 3 bases and J by 5 bases, and 14 bases separated the two germline ends. In germline, CDR1 is SEHNR, CDR2 FQNEAQ (reference sequence). This CDR3 is built from 14 residues.

The sample holds one count of this clone. The chain carries TRBV25-1 and TRBJ1-1, with D perhaps matching TRBD1 (5 bases). V lost 3 bases and J 3 bases, leaving 11 bases between the germline ends. Germline V lookup: CDR1 MGHDK, CDR2 SYGVNS. This CDR3 is 14 amino acids long. The CDR3 sequence: CASSDRTGDTEAFF. Here the CDR3 DNA reads TGTGCCAGCAGTGACCGGACGGGGGACACTGAAGCTTTCTTT.

The chain employs TRBV3-1 (or the pseudogene TRBV3-2) and TRBJ1-2, with 7 bases fitting TRBD1. Germline CDR1 LGHDT, CDR2 YNNKEL (reference sequence). The CDR3 extends over 14 amino acids. Trimming took 4 bases from V and 7 from J; bases not matched to a gene: 9. The CDR3 loop is CASSRDQTGSGYTF. For the CDR3, the DNA is TGTGCCAGCAGCCGAGATCAGACAGGGTCTGGCTACACCTTC.

The rearrangement uses TRBV6-5 and TRBJ1-1; no clear D gene. With 0 bases removed from V and 2 bases from J, the gap between germline ends came to 10 bases. Germline V lookup: CDR1 MNHEY, CDR2 SVGAGI. This CDR3 contains 15 residues. CDR3 sequence (DNA): TGTGCCAGCAGTTACTCGGGCCTCGGAAACACTGAAGCTTTCTTT. Its translation is CASSYSGLGNTEAFF.

The genes are TRBV28 and TRBJ2-5; D may match TRBD1 or TRBD2 (7 bases each). The germline CDR1 and CDR2 sequences are MDHEN and SYDVKM. The CDR3 length is 15 residues. Trimming pared 6 bases from V and 4 bases from J, leaving 18 bases between. The CDR3 sequence is CASSPLGGGRETQYF. In DNA form, the CDR3 reads TGTGCCAGCAGCCCACTGGGAGGGGGCAGAGAGACCCAGTACTTC.

CDR3: CASSLGSTYEQYV. The CDR3 DNA reads as TGTGCCAGCAGCTTGGGCAGCACCTACGAGCAGTACGTC. The V call is TRBV5-4, the J call TRBJ2-7; D is undetermined. CDR1 is SGHNT and CDR2 is YYREEE in the germline V gene (reference sequence). This CDR3 comprises 13 residues. The V and J ends lost 0 bases and 2 bases respectively, with 6 bases between them.

This rearrangement joins TRBV5-4 to TRBJ2-1, with a weak D call TRBD1 (5 bases). The CDR3 length is 12 residues. The germline V gene has CDR1 SGHNT and CDR2 YYREEE (reference sequence). V was cut by 5 bases and J by 8 bases, with 11 bases left in between. This CDR3 is CASSLGVYEQFF. The CDR3 nucleotides are TGTGCCAGCAGTTTAGGGGTGTATGAGCAGTTCTTC.

The genes are TRBV5-1 and TRBJ2-6; 8 nucleotides agree with TRBD2. This CDR3 is built from 16 residues. The J segment lost 4 bases and the V segment lost 1 base, leaving 4 bases of the junction unmatched. Germline assignment: CDR1 SGHRS and CDR2 YFSETQ. CDR3 nucleotides: TGCGCCAGCAGCTTGCGCGGGGGGAGGGGGGCCAACGTCCTGACTTTC. It codes for CASSLRGGRGANVLTF. The full variable domain, with the rest looked up from reference TRBV5-1 and TRBJ2-6, is KAGVTQTPRYLIKTRGQQVTLSCSPISGHRSVSWYQQTPGQGLQFLFEYFSETQRNKGNFPGRFSGRQFSNSRSEMNVSTLELGDSALYLCASSLRGGRGANVLTFGAGSRLTVL.

The V and J genes are TRBV10-3 and TRBJ1-1, with D perhaps TRBD1 (5 bases). CDR1 is ENHRY and CDR2 is SYGVKD in the germline V gene. V lost 10 bases to trimming and J lost 2 bases, with 14 bases between them. The CDR3 is made up of 13 amino acids. In DNA form, the CDR3 reads TGTGCCACCGGACCGACAGTTAACACTGAAGCTTTCTTT. Translating it yields CATGPTVNTEAFF.